These T cell receptor beta chains were read from a single sample in a study of shared clonotypes between healthy human individuals. Assay: immunoSEQ multiplex PCR; the TCRdb copy retains only in-frame clones and omits some. The sample has approximately 500,000 clones, approximately 95% seen once. Sequenced: naive CD4+ T cells sorted from blood. The receptors shown here come from a woman aged 30 to 39 in good health. The CDR3 runs from the conserved cysteine through the conserved F or W. The D gene is left open where the match is weak. A row's size may be missing; if present it is once, few, many or a size class.

TRBV7-9,.,.,TRBJ2-5,TGTGCCAGCAGCAAGCCGGACTGGAGGGAGACCCAGTACTTC,CASSKPDWRETQYF
TRBV6-6,.,TRBD1,TRBJ2-7,TGTGCCAGCACTATGACAGGGGACGAGCAGTACTTC,CASTMTGDEQYF
TRBV5-4,.,TRBD1,TRBJ2-7,TGTGCCAGCAGCTTGGCGGTAACAGGGGGCAGAAACTACGAGCAGTACTTC,CASSLAVTGGRNYEQYF
TRBV19,.,TRBD1,TRBJ1-3,TGTGCCAGTAGCAGCTGGGAGACAGGGACGTCGACCATATATTTT,CASSSWETGTSTIYF
TRBV28,.,TRBD1,TRBJ1-4,TGTGCCAGCAGTGTCAGACAGGGGTTTAATGAAAAACTGTTTTTT,CASSVRQGFNEKLFF
TRBV7-8,.,.,TRBJ2-5,TGTGCCAGCAGCTTAGCGGGCGTGGTTAGGGAGCAGTACTTC,CASSLAGVVREQYF
TRBV7-8,.,TRBD1,TRBJ2-7,TGTGCCAGCAGCTTTTCCGGGACAGTTCCCTACGAGCAGTACTTC,CASSFSGTVPYEQYF
TRBV4-1,.,TRBD1,TRBJ1-2,TGCGCCAGCAGCCTTAACACGGGACAGGGGGCAATTGGTCATGGCTACACCTTC,CASSLNTGQGAIGHGYTF
TRBV27,.,.,TRBJ1-6,TGTGCCAGCCGTTCAACTGGCAGAAGAGTTTCACCCCTCCACTTT,CASRSTGRRVSPLHF
TRBV5-6,.,.,TRBJ2-3,TGTGCCAGCAGCTTGGTTTCCAGCACAGATACGCAGTATTTT,CASSLVSSTDTQYF
TRBV9,.,.,TRBJ2-5,TGTGCCAGCAGCGCGAGTCAAGAGACCCAGTACTTC,CASSASQETQYF
TRBV5-1,.,TRBD1,TRBJ1-5,TGCGCCAGCAGCCCGACCGGGACAGGGGGCAATCAGCCCCAGCATTTT,CASSPTGTGGNQPQHF
TRBV5-4,.,.,TRBJ1-4,TGTGCCAGCAGCCCCGGGGGGAGTAATGAAAAACTGTTTTTT,CASSPGGSNEKLFF
TRBV5-4,.,.,TRBJ2-7,TGTGCCAGCAGCAAGGTCGTCGACGGTAAGACGTACGAGCAGTACTTC,CASSKVVDGKTYEQYF
TRBV18,.,.,TRBJ1-1,TGTGCCAGCTCACTGGGCAGGACGAACACTGAAGCTTTCTTT,CASSLGRTNTEAFF
TRBV5-5,.,.,TRBJ2-2,TGTGCCAGCAGCTTGGGGAGTAGAACTTCAGGGGAGCTGTTTTTT,CASSLGSRTSGELFF
TRBV10-1,.,TRBD2,TRBJ2-3,TGCGCCATCTTAGCGGGAGGGCCCACAGATACGCAGTATTTT,CAILAGGPTDTQYF
TRBV19,.,TRBD2,TRBJ2-7,TGTGCCAGTAGTATGTCGCTAGCGGGAAACGAGCAGTACTTC,CASSMSLAGNEQYF
TRBV28,once,.,TRBJ2-7,TGTGCCAGCAGTGCGACAGCCTACGAGCAGTACTTC,CASSATAYEQYF